Each of the 9 T cell receptor beta chains below was sequenced from the same sample in a study of breast tumors, draining lymph nodes, adjacent tissues. The lymph nodes were axillary draining lymph nodes from breast cancer patients. TCRdb re-derived calls from the multiplex PCR reads in MiXCR, one entry per CDR3 protein. The table lists 270,000 or so distinct CDR3 sequences, over 30% of them singletons. Sequencing was done on a sample of axillary lymph node tissue. The receptors here all came from a female donor with breast cancer. Some clones in this sample may be carry-over from other donors' samples.

This clonotype was seen more than once but under ten times. This rearrangement joins TRBV12-3 or TRBV12-4 to TRBJ2-1; a weak D match, TRBD2 (5 bases). This CDR3 has 16 residues. The germline V and J ends were trimmed by 3 bases and 0 bases, with 12 bases remaining between them. CDR3 nucleotides: TGTGCCAGCAGTTTCCGCGACTACCGCTCCTACAATGAGCAGTTCTTC. It codes for CASSFRDYRSYNEQFF.

This clonotype was observed at least ten times. V usage is TRBV20-1 and J usage is TRBJ2-7; D is possibly TRBD2 (5 bases). Per the germline V gene, CDR1 is DFQATT and CDR2 is SNEGSKA (reference sequence). The CDR3 has 12 amino acids. The V end was cut by 7 bases, the J end by 5 bases, with 15 bases between. CDR3 bases: TGCAGTGTGGTGCCCCACGGGGACGAGCAGTACTTC. It encodes CSVVPHGDEQYF.

The chain recombines TRBV19 with TRBJ2-7, with D unclear. Trimming shortened V by 8 bases and J by 1 base, and 12 bases separated the two germline ends. There are 13 residues in the CDR3. CDR1 is LNHDA, CDR2 SQIVND, per germline (reference sequence). This CDR3 reads CASSSEFSYEQYF. The CDR3, as DNA: TGTGCCAGTTCCTCGGAGTTTTCCTACGAGCAGTACTTC.

This clonotype came up many times. The chain recombines TRBV16 with TRBJ2-3; 10 nucleotides agree with TRBD2. Trimming cost V 4 bases and J 5 bases; bases outside gene matches: 3. Germline lookup yields CDR1 KGHSY and CDR2 FQNENV. The CDR3 totals 14 residues. The CDR3 protein is CASSPRTSGDTQYF. CDR3 bases: TGTGCCAGCAGCCCCCGGACTAGCGGAGATACGCAGTATTTT.

This clonotype was seen a handful of times. This CDR3 is CAWSLDRLYQPQHF. In DNA, the CDR3 is TGTGCCTGGAGTTTGGACCGCCTTTACCAGCCCCAGCATTTT. The chain links TRBV30 to TRBJ1-5; D is undetermined. The CDR3 is made up of 14 amino acids. The germline gives CDR1 GTSNPN, CDR2 SVGIG (reference sequence). The germline V and J ends were trimmed by 2 bases and 7 bases, with 15 bases remaining between them. Looking up the rest from reference TRBV30 and TRBJ1-5 gives the full variable domain: SQTIHQWPATLVQPVGSPLSLECTVEGTSNPNLYWYRQAAGRGLQLLFYSVGIGQISSEVPQNLSASRPQDRQFILSSKKLLLSDSGFYLCAWSLDRLYQPQHFGDGTRLSIL.

As to this clonotype: A much larger clone sits a single nucleotide away, making a read error possible. J is TRBJ2-5 and V is TRBV5-1; D unresolved. The CDR3 spans 14 residues. CDR1 is SGHRS and CDR2 is YFSETQ in the germline V gene. The CDR3 DNA reads TGCGCCAGCAGCGGGTTTGATCCTCAAGACACCCAGTACTTC. It encodes CASSGFDPQDTQYF.

This chain uses TRBV13 with TRBJ1-1, with 7 bases matching TRBD1. The germline V gene has CDR1 PRHDT and CDR2 FYEKMQ (reference sequence). Trimming took 5 bases from V and 8 from J; bases not matched to a gene: 11. This CDR3 is built from 14 residues. CDR3 coding DNA: TGTGCCAGCAGCATACAGACAGGGACGGACGAAGCTTTCTTT. Residues: CASSIQTGTDEAFF.

In its sample, this clonotype was seen a few times. V gene TRBV30 combines with J gene TRBJ2-7; TRBD2 is a possible D gene (6 bases). The V gene's germline CDR1 is GTSNPN and CDR2 SVGIG (reference sequence). Trimming removed 4 bases at V and 8 bases at J, with 21 bases between. The CDR3 extends over 14 amino acids. Written as DNA, the CDR3 is TGTGCCTGGACCTCGCTGGGAGGATCTACGAAGCAGTACTTC. Encoded protein: CAWTSLGGSTKQYF.

This clonotype was seen repeatedly, ten times or more. V usage is TRBV12-3 or TRBV12-4 and J usage is TRBJ2-1; the match to TRBD2 covers 7 bases. This CDR3 comprises 14 residues. Losses at the gene ends were 0 bases for V and 9 bases for J; bases not matched to a gene: 5. CDR3 amino acids: CASSLAGGILEQFF. The CDR3 region has the DNA TGTGCCAGCAGTTTAGCGGGAGGGATCCTTGAGCAGTTCTTC.